This TCR beta chain was profiled in a study of cytomegalovirus exposure and HLA in healthy donors. To note about this clone: The antigen is undetermined.

Germline trimming cut 0 bases from V and 7 bases from J; bases unmatched to any gene: 6. CDR3 length equals 15 residues. Looked up from germline, CDR1 is LGHNA and CDR2 is YSLEER. Study-level results: Rare TCR sequences dominated, though some public TCRs recurred in many donors. Later analysis demonstrated an association between a missense DCLRE1C variant and TCR beta V- and J-gene trimming. Solely CMV serostatus was available to characterize immune exposure.

With 60 Vbeta and 13 Jbeta primers, the PCR was carried out. The protocol was immunoSEQ multiplex PCR, while the TCRdb copy is restricted to in-frame clones and leaves out a portion. Here the sample spans about 220,000 clones, roughly 82% being singletons. J is TRBJ2-7 and V is TRBV4-3, with 10 bases lining up with TRBD1. The source is a middle-aged woman in good health and CMV-seropositive. Material: PBMCs. The CDR3 nucleotides read TGCGCCAGCAGCCAAGAAGGGACAGGGGTTCGGGAGCAGTACTTC. Protein sequence: CASSQEGTGVREQYF.